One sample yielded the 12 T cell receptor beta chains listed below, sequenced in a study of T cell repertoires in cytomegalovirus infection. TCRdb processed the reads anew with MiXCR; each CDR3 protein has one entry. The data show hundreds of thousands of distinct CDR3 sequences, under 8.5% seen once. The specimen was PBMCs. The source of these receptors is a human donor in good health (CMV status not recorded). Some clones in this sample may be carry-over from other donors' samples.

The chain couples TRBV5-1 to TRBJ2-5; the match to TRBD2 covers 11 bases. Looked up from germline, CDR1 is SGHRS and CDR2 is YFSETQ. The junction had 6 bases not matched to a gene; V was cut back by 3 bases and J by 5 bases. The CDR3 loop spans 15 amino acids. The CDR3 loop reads CASSSTSGAMETQYF. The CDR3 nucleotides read TGCGCCAGCAGCTCGACTAGCGGGGCGATGGAGACCCAGTACTTC.

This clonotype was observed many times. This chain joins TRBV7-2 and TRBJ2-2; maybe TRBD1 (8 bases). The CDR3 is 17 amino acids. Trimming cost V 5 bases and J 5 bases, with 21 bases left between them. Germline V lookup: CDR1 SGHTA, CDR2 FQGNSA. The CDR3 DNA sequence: TGTGCCAGCAGCATCAAAACAGGGGGAGGGGGTACCGGGGAGCTGTTTTTT. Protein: CASSIKTGGGGTGELFF.

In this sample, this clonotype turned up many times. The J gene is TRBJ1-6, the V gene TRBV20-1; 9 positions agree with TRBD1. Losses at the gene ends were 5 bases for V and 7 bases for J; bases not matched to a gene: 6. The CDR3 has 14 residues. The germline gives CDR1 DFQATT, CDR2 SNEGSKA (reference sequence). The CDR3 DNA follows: TGCAGTGCTGGCGGGGACAGGGACAATTCACCCCTCCACTTT. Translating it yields CSAGGDRDNSPLHF.

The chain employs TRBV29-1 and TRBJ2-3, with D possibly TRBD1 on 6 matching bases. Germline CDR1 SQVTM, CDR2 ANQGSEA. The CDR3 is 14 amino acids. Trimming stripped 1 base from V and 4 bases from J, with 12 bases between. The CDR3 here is CSVEGNRESDTQYF. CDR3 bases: TGCAGCGTTGAAGGCAACAGGGAATCAGATACGCAGTATTTT.

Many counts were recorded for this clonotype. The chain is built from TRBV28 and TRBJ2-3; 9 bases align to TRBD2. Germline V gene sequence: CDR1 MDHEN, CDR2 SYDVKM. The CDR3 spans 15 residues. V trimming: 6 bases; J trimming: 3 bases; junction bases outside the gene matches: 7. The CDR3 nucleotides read TGTGCCAGCAGCGAATTGCGGGGGGGTACAGATACGCAGTATTTT. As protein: CASSELRGGTDTQYF.

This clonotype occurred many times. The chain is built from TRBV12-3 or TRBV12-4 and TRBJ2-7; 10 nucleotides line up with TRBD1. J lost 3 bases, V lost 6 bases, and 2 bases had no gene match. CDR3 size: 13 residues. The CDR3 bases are TGTGCCAGCAGAGGGACAGGGGTCTACGAGCAGTACTTC. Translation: CASRGTGVYEQYF.

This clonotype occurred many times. This chain's CDR3 is CSARGRGFPNYGYTF. In nucleotides, the CDR3 is TGCAGTGCTAGAGGACGCGGGTTCCCTAACTATGGCTACACCTTC. The V call is TRBV20-1, the J call TRBJ1-2; D is uncertain. V lost 1 base and J lost 0, with 12 bases in between. Germline CDR1 reads DFQATT; CDR2 reads SNEGSKA (reference sequence). The CDR3 runs 15 residues.

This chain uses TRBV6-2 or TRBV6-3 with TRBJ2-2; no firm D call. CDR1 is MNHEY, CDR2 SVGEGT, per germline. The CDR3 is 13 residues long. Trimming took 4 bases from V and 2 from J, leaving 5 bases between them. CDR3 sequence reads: CASSWVNTGELFF. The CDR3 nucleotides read TGTGCCAGCAGTTGGGTAAACACCGGGGAGCTGTTTTTT.

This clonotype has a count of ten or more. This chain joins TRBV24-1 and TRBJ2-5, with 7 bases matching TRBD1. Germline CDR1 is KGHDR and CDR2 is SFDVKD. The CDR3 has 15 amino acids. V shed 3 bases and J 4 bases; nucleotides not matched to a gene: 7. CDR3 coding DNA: TGTGCCACCAGTGATGGCAGGGGGAGATCAGAGACCCAGTACTTC. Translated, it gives CATSDGRGRSETQYF.

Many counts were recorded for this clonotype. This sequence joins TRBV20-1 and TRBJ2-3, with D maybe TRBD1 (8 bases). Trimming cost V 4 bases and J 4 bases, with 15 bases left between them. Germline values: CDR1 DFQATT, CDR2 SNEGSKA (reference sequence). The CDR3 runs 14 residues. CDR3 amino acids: CSAKQGGGPDTQYF. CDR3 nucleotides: TGCAGTGCTAAACAGGGGGGGGGCCCAGATACGCAGTATTTT.

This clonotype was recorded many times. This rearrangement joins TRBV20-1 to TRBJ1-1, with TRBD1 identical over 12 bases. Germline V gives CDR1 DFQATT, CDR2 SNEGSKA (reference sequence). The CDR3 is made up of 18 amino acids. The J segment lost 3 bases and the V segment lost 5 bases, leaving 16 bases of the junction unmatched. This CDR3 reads CSASPFRGGDRGHTEAFF. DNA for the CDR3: TGCAGTGCTTCTCCCTTTAGGGGGGGGGACAGGGGGCACACTGAAGCTTTCTTT.

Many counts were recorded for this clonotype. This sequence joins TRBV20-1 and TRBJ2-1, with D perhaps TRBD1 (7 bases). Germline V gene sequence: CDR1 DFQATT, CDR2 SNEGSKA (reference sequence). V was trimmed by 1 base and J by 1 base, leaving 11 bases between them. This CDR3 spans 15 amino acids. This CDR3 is CSARGAGGSYNEQFF. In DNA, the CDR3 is TGCAGTGCTAGAGGAGCAGGGGGGTCCTACAATGAGCAGTTCTTC.